This TCR beta chain appears in the sequencing data of a study of a mutant IDH1 vaccine in newly diagnosed glioma. Study details: Vaccinations, eight in total, occurred in weeks 1, 3, 5, 7, 11, 15, 19, 23. Before enrollment, patients got radiotherapy alone, temozolomide alone, or mostly the combination. Investigators started vaccination 4-6 weeks after radiotherapy alone, or with temozolomide cycles.

Profiled with immunoSEQ multiplex PCR; TCRdb holds only in-frame clones, not every one. The sample includes about 28,000 clones, more than 70% of them seen just once. General study results and limits: Of the patients, roughly 93% had vaccine-induced immune responses.

The germline V gene has CDR1 SGHRS and CDR2 YFSETQ. The CDR3 runs to 16 residues. V lost 0 bases to trimming and J lost 4 bases; unmatched junction nucleotides: 7. Noted time point: week 5, during vaccination. Vaccination comprised doses that each held 300 ug of mutant IDH1 20-mer peptide, plus topical imiquimod. Concerning this clone itself: Its antigen is as yet unknown.

Source: PBMCs, taken from a glioma patient whose treatment included an IDH1 peptide vaccine. The receptor was isolated from a man aged 18 to 30 with glioma. The chain carries TRBV5-1 and TRBJ1-1; the match to TRBD1 covers 9 bases. The DNA of the CDR3 is TGCGCCAGCAGCTTGGCCGGAGGACAGGGGTTCACTGAAGCTTTCTTT. Amino acids: CASSLAGGQGFTEAFF.